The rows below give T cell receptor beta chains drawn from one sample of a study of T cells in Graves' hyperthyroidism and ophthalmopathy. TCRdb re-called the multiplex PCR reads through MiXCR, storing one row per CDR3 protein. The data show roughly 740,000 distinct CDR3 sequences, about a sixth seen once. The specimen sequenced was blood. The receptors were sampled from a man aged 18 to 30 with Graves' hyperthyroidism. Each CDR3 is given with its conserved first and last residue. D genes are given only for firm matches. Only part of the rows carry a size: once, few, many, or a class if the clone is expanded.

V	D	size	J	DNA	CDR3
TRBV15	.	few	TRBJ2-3	TGTGCCACCAGCAGACAGAGCACAGATACGCAGTATTTT	CATSRQSTDTQYF
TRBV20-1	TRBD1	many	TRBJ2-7	TGCAGTGCTAGATCTCGGGACAGGGTGTCCTACGAGCAGTACTTC	CSARSRDRVSYEQYF
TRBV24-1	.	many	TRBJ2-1	TGTGCCACCAGTGATTTGGGAAGCGGCGCTACCTACAATGAGCAGTTCTTC	CATSDLGSGATYNEQFF
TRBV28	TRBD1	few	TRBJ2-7	TGTGCCATCCAGATAGGGGGCAGTGAGCAGTACTTC	CAIQIGGSEQYF
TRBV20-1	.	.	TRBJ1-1	TGCAGTGCTTCACGGAAGAGGAACACTGAAGCTTTCTTT	CSASRKRNTEAFF
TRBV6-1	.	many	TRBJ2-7	TGTGCCAGCAGAAACGGGGTCGAGCAGTACTTC	CASRNGVEQYF
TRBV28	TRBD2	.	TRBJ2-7	TGTGCCAGCAGCGCGGGAGGGCCCGTTTACGAGCAGTACTTC	CASSAGGPVYEQYF
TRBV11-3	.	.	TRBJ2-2	TGTGCCAGCAGCTTTCTTTTTTTGGGCACCGGGGAGCTGTTTTTT	CASSFLFLGTGELFF
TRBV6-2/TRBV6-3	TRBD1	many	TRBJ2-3	TGTGCCAGCCTCCGGGACAGCGGTACAGATACGCAGTATTTT	CASLRDSGTDTQYF
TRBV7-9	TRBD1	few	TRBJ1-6	TGTGCCAGCAGCTTAAATCAACAGGGGAATTCACCCCTCCACTTT	CASSLNQQGNSPLHF
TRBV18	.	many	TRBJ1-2	TGTGCCAGCTCACCACCGGTGGGAGAAGTTGGCAGCTACACCTTC	CASSPPVGEVGSYTF
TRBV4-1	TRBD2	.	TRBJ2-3	TGCGCCAGCAGCCAAGTGGGAAGGGTCCTAGCGGGAGGGCCCCCTCCGGATACGCAGTATTTT	CASSQVGRVLAGGPPPDTQYF
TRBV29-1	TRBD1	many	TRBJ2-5	TGCAGCGTCACAATCCGGGACAGGGCATGGGAGACCCAGTACTTC	CSVTIRDRAWETQYF
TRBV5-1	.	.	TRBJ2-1	TGCGCCAGCAGGTCGGGGGCTTTCTTTAGCTCCTACAATGAGCAGTTCTTC	CASRSGAFFSSYNEQFF
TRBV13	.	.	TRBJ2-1	TGTGCCAGCAGCTTAGGGTTTAGCGAGTTTCACAATGAGCAGTTCTTC	CASSLGFSEFHNEQFF
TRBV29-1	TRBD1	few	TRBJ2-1	TGCAGCGTCGGTGGACAGGGGCTCTCCTACAATGAGCAGTTCTTC	CSVGGQGLSYNEQFF
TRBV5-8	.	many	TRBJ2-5	TGTGCCAGCAGCTCCCGCCCTCGGGACATGTACCAAGAGACCCAGTACTTC	CASSSRPRDMYQETQYF
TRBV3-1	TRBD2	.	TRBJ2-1	TGTGCCAGCAGCCAATATCCATCTAGCGGGGGGGATGAGCAGTTCTTC	CASSQYPSSGGDEQFF
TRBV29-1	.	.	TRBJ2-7	TGCAGCGTTGATCCCGATCTTAGAGGCGAGCAGTACTTC	CSVDPDLRGEQYF
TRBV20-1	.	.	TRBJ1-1	TGCAGTCCCGGGGGGGAAAGAAGGACTGAAGCTTTCTTT	CSPGGERRTEAFF
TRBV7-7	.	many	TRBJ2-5	TGTGCCAGCAGCTTACGTCCGGACAGAATTCAAGAGACCCAGTACTTC	CASSLRPDRIQETQYF
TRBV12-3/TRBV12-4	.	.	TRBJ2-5	TGTGCCAGCACCCCCGACAGTCAAGAGACCCAGTACTTC	CASTPDSQETQYF
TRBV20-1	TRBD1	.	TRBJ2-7	TGCAGTGTCGACAGGGATTTCGGCGAGCAGTACTTC	CSVDRDFGEQYF
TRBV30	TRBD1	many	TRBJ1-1	TGTGCCTGGAGAGTCAGGGGGAACGTGAACACTGAAGCTTTCTTT	CAWRVRGNVNTEAFF
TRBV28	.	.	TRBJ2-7	TGTGCCAGCAGTCCGCCCGGGACACCCTCCTACGAGCAGTACTTC	CASSPPGTPSYEQYF
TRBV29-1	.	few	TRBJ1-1	TGCAGCGTTGAGGGCGGGATGAACACTGAAGCTTTCTTT	CSVEGGMNTEAFF
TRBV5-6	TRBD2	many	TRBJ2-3	TGTGCCAGCAGCACGAGTAGCGGGAGGGCCTTGAGGACAGATACGCAGTATTTT	CASSTSSGRALRTDTQYF
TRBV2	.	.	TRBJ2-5	TGTGCCAGCAGTACAACCTGGCTCAAAAAAGAGACCCAGTACTTC	CASSTTWLKKETQYF
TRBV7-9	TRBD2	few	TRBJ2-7	TGTGCCAGCAGCCTCTCGGGCGGGAGGGGCGAGCAGTACTTC	CASSLSGGRGEQYF
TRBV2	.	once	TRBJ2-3	TGTGCCAGCAGCGCTGCCGACGGTATACCTAGCACAGATACGCAGTATTTT	CASSAADGIPSTDTQYF
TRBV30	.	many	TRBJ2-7	TGTGCCTGGAGCGGCCCCCTCTCCTACGAGCAGTACTTC	CAWSGPLSYEQYF
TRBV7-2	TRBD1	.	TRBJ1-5	TGTGCCAGCAGCTTAGTTGGGGGAGGGACAGGGTCACAGCCCCAGCATTTT	CASSLVGGGTGSQPQHF
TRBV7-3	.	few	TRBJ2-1	TGTGCCAGCAGCTTAAACGGCAACTACAATGAGCAGTTCTTC	CASSLNGNYNEQFF
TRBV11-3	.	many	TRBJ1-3	TGTGCCAGCAGCCCCCCGGCAGTTTACCACACCATATATTTT	CASSPPAVYHTIYF
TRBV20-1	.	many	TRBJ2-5	TGCAGTGCTAGAGAGCCCAGGGGGGAAGAGACCCAGTACTTC	CSAREPRGEETQYF
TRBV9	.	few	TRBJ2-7	TGTGCCAGCAGCGTCGGAGAGGGTTTTGGCTACGAGCAGTACTTC	CASSVGEGFGYEQYF
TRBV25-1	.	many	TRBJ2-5	TGTGCCAGCAGTGAATTTTCGTTCGGGACGGAGACCCAGTACTTC	CASSEFSFGTETQYF
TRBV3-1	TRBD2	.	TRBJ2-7	TGTGCCAGCAGCCAAGATGCTAGCGGGGGCTATTTATGGGAGCAGTACTTC	CASSQDASGGYLWEQYF
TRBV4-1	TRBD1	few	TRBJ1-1	TGCGCCAGCAGCCAAGTCGTAGGGGGCGCGTCAGAAGCTTTCTTT	CASSQVVGGASEAFF
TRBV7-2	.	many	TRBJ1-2	TGTGCCAGCAGCTTAGCGCCGGGGCTTGGCTATGGCTACACCTTC	CASSLAPGLGYGYTF